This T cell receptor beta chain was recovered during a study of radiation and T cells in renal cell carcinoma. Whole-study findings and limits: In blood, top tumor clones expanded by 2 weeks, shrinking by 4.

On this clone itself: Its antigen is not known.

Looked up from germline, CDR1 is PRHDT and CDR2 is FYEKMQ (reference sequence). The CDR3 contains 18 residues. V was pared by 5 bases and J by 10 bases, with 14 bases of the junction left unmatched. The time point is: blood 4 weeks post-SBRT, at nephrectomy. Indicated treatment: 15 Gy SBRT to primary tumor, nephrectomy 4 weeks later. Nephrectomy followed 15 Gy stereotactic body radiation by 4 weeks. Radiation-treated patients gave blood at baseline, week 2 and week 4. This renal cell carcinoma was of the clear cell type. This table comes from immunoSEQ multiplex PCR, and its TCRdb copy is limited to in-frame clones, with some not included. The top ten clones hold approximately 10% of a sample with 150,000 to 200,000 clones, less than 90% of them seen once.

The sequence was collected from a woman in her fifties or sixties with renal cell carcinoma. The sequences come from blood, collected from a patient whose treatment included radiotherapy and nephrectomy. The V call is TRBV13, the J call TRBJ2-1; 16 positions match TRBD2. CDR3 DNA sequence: TGTGCCAGCAGCGCTACGGGACTAGCGGGGGGGCAAGGCGTGGAGCAGTTCTTC. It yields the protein CASSATGLAGGQGVEQFF. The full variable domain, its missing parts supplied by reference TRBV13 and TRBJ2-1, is AAGVIQSPRHLIKEKRETATLKCYPIPRHDTVYWYQQGPGQDPQFLISFYEKMQSDKGSIPDRFSAQQFSDYHSELNMSSLELGDSALYFCASSATGLAGGQGVEQFFGPGTRLTVL.